This T cell receptor beta chain was recovered during a study of T-cell memory formation after mild COVID-19. Overall study context: Largely donor-specific TCR clusters were found.

A word on this clonotype: Its antigen is as yet unknown.

With 2 bases removed from V and 4 bases from J, the gap between germline ends came to 11 bases. The CDR3 loop spans 14 amino acids. Germline-derived CDR1 and CDR2 are MNHEY and SMNVEV (reference sequence). General study points: Cross-reactive memory appears to have joined, as suggested by some responding clones showing up in pre-infection memory. Shrinking CD4+ clones resided mostly in CM and EM, and CD8+ ones in EMRA. Day 15 to 85 contractors were CD4/CD8 balanced; later expanders leaned CD4+.

Each CDR3 protein is one row after TCRdb ran MiXCR on the 5' RACE reads. Found here are over 350,000 distinct CDR3 sequences, approximately 24% of them singletons; the top ten hold around 8.1%. The sequence derives from an adult woman who had mild COVID-19 (a few samples of this study predate the infection). Cell type and time point are not known. The source material was PBMCs or a T cell subset sorted from them (not recorded which). The chain couples TRBV27 to TRBJ1-1; possibly TRBD1 for D (6 bases). CDR3 amino acids: CASSLNRVVTEAFF. The DNA of the CDR3 is TGTGCCAGCAGTTTAAACAGGGTGGTCACTGAAGCTTTCTTT.